A selection of T cell receptor beta chains follows, all from one sample in a study of OX40 agonist ivuxolimab in advanced cancers. Sequencing was performed with immunoSEQ multiplex PCR; in TCRdb, only in-frame clones are kept and a portion is missing. There are around 55,000 clones in the sample; roughly 86% occur only once, and approximately 15% lies in the top ten. This sample comprised CD4+ or CD8+ T cells sorted from blood, obtained in a trial of the OX40 agonist ivuxolimab. The origin of the receptors is an adult with an advanced solid tumor such as melanoma, head and neck, liver or kidney cancer. The CDR3 runs from the conserved cysteine through the conserved F or W. A D gene is named only where the DNA matches it firmly. Rows may omit the clone size; those that give it use once, few, many or a size class.

- TRBD2 TRBJ2-7 TRBV18 16 CASSPTIAGGKDEQYF TGTGCCAGCTCACCAACTATCGCGGGAGGGAAGGACGAGCAGTACTTC
few TRBD2 TRBJ2-7 TRBV11-2 14 CASSKLAGVYEQYF TGTGCCAGCAGCAAACTAGCGGGGGTCTACGAGCAGTACTTC
- - TRBJ2-6 TRBV25-1 13 CASSEFGANVLTF TGTGCCAGCAGTGAATTTGGGGCCAACGTCCTGACTTTC
- TRBD2 TRBJ2-5 TRBV5-1 17 CASSRASGAEAGETQYF TGCGCCAGCAGTAGGGCTAGCGGGGCAGAAGCGGGGGAGACCCAGTACTTC
- - TRBJ2-5 TRBV11-3 14 CASSLRGGQETQYF TGTGCCAGCAGCTTAAGAGGGGGACAAGAGACCCAGTACTTC
- - TRBJ2-7 TRBV7-2 13 CASSPGPNYEQYF TGTGCCAGCAGCCCTGGACCGAACTACGAGCAGTACTTC
- TRBD1 TRBJ2-7 TRBV6-6 14 CASSPTPGGYEQYF TGCGCCAGCAGCCCTACCCCAGGGGGCTACGAGCAGTACTTC
once - TRBJ2-6 TRBV14 15 CASSRDVAGANVLTF TGTGCCAGCAGCCGCGATGTGGCCGGGGCCAACGTCCTGACTTTC
- TRBD1 TRBJ1-2 TRBV6-5 16 CASSSNYRGLKNGYTF TGTGCCAGCAGTTCGAACTACAGGGGCCTAAAAAACGGCTACACCTTC
- - TRBJ2-7 TRBV7-2 19 CASSLGYDRLAGPRYEQYF TGTGCCAGCAGCTTAGGATACGACCGGCTCGCTGGACCCCGCTACGAGCAGTACTTC
- - TRBJ2-5 TRBV6-5 12 CASRTGVAAPYF TGTGCCAGCAGAACGGGGGTGGCAGCCCCCTACTTC
- - TRBJ2-7 TRBV18 13 CASSQGPDGEQYF TGTGCCAGCTCACAGGGGCCCGATGGCGAGCAGTACTTC
- TRBD1 TRBJ2-7 TRBV19 17 CASSIGTGPGRGYEQYF TGTGCCAGTAGTATCGGGACAGGTCCAGGACGGGGTTACGAGCAGTACTTC
- - TRBJ2-2 TRBV19 17 CASSIGWGILGSGELFF TGTGCCAGTAGTATAGGATGGGGGATCCTAGGGTCCGGGGAGCTGTTTTTT
- TRBD2 TRBJ2-4 TRBV18 17 CASSPGLAGGPGNIQYF TGTGCCAGCTCACCTGGGCTAGCGGGAGGGCCGGGAAACATTCAGTACTTC
- - TRBJ2-7 TRBV30 14 CAWRGQFSSYEQYF TGTGCCTGGAGAGGGCAGTTCTCCTCCTACGAGCAGTACTTC
once - TRBJ2-5 TRBV2 13 CASRGTVQETQYF TGTGCCAGCAGAGGGACGGTCCAAGAGACCCAGTACTTC
- - TRBJ2-7 TRBV29-1 11 CSVGDRYEQYF TGCAGCGTTGGTGACCGTTACGAGCAGTACTTC
few TRBD2 TRBJ2-1 TRBV7-2 15 CASSLWGGYYNEQFF TGTGCCAGCAGCTTATGGGGAGGGTACTACAATGAGCAGTTCTTC
- - TRBJ1-5 TRBV19 14 CASTPMSSASHQHF TGTGCCAGTACCCCTATGAGTAGTGCGTCGCACCAGCATTTT
- TRBD2 TRBJ2-3 TRBV6-4 15 CASSEGTSPTDTQYF TGTGCCAGCAGTGAGGGGACTAGCCCCACAGATACGCAGTATTTT
- TRBD1 TRBJ2-2 TRBV6-5 16 CASSYGTGGRTGELFF TGTGCCAGCAGTTACGGGACAGGGGGCCGAACCGGGGAGCTGTTTTTT
once TRBD2 TRBJ2-1 TRBV27 15 CASSSLAVRNNEQFF TGTGCCAGCAGTTCTCTAGCGGTCCGTAACAATGAGCAGTTCTTC
few - TRBJ1-5 TRBV2 21 CASSPGRGARKHSDSNQPQHF TGTGCCAGCTCCCCGGGCAGGGGCGCACGAAAACACAGTGATAGCAATCAGCCCCAGCATTTT
- - TRBJ2-5 TRBV19 14 CASRSRGGGETQYF TGTGCCAGTAGGAGCCGTGGGGGTGGCGAGACCCAGTACTTC
- - TRBJ2-2 TRBV10-3 14 CAISEGEETGELFF TGTGCCATCAGTGAGGGGGAGGAAACCGGGGAGCTGTTTTTT
- TRBD1 TRBJ1-4 TRBV5-6 14 CASSTTGGFGKLFF TGTGCCAGCAGTACTACAGGGGGCTTCGGAAAACTGTTTTTT
- TRBD1 TRBJ1-5 TRBV18 14 CASSPTGGSQPQHF TGTGCCAGCTCACCTACAGGGGGAAGTCAGCCCCAGCATTTT
- - TRBJ2-1 TRBV28 15 CASSTSPSSYNEQFF TGTGCCAGCAGTACCAGTCCCAGCTCCTACAATGAGCAGTTCTTC
- - TRBJ2-3 TRBV6-5 16 CASSYSSYRSTDTQYF TGTGCCAGCAGTTACTCTTCCTACAGAAGCACAGATACGCAGTATTTT
- - TRBJ2-1 TRBV6-1 10 CASSHRDPFF TGTGCCAGCAGTCACAGGGATCCGTTCTTC
- - TRBJ1-1 TRBV29-1 13 CSVMGTLGTEAFF TGCAGCGTCATGGGAACCCTGGGGACTGAAGCTTTCTTT
- - TRBJ1-4 TRBV7-9 15 CASSFQAGTNEKLFF TGTGCCAGCAGCTTTCAGGCAGGGACTAATGAAAAACTGTTTTTT
- TRBD1 TRBJ1-4 TRBV4-1 19 CASSQGDRDRSDTNEKLFF TGCGCCAGCAGCCAAGGGGACCGGGACAGGAGTGACACTAATGAAAAACTGTTTTTT
- - TRBJ2-1 TRBV7-8 15 CASSLIGPSYNEQFF TGTGCCAGCAGCTTAATTGGCCCCTCCTACAATGAGCAGTTCTTC
- - TRBJ2-7 TRBV11-2 14 CASSLTVTSYEQYF TGTGCCAGCAGCTTGACGGTGACCAGCTACGAGCAGTACTTC
- - TRBJ2-5 TRBV18 14 CASSPPQGRETQYF TGTGCCAGCTCACCACCCCAGGGGCGAGAGACCCAGTACTTC
few - TRBJ2-7 TRBV10-3 17 CAISQFSSGFGSYEQYF TGTGCCATCAGTCAGTTCTCAAGCGGGTTCGGATCCTACGAGCAGTACTTC
- TRBD1 TRBJ1-1 TRBV5-1 14 CASSPGQGVTEAFF TGCGCCAGCAGCCCTGGACAGGGTGTCACTGAAGCTTTCTTT
once TRBD2 TRBJ2-3 TRBV5-1 16 CASSIVAGASTDTQYF TGCGCCAGCAGCATAGTAGCGGGAGCGAGCACAGATACGCAGTATTTT
once - TRBJ2-7 TRBV29-1 11 CSVGDTYEQYF TGCAGCGTTGGGGACACCTACGAGCAGTACTTC
- TRBD1 TRBJ1-1 TRBV30 14 CAWDRDRVTTEAFF TGTGCCTGGGACCGGGACAGGGTGACCACTGAAGCTTTCTTT
- - TRBJ2-7 TRBV6-6 12 CASRYRDSEQYF TGTGCCAGCAGGTACAGGGATAGCGAGCAGTACTTC
- - TRBJ1-5 TRBV6-1 15 CASSGTGGGNQPQHF TGTGCCAGCAGTGGTACGGGTGGGGGCAATCAGCCCCAGCATTTT
- TRBD1 TRBJ2-7 TRBV2 16 CASRFPSGTGPYEQYF TGTGCCAGCAGGTTCCCCTCCGGGACAGGTCCCTACGAGCAGTACTTC